The 30 T cell receptor beta chains reported below all come from one sample, sequenced in a study of blood T cell repertoires in COVID-19. TCRdb's copy holds only in-frame clones and misses some; the assay was immunoSEQ multiplex PCR. The sample contains 140,000 to 150,000 clones, about four fifths of which appear only once. The sequenced sample was peripheral blood. Every receptor here comes from a human donor in a cohort sampled during active COVID-19.

The chain uses TRBV7-6 and TRBJ2-1; TRBD2 might be the D (7 bases). The CDR3 totals 17 residues. V lost 1 base to trimming and J lost 7 bases, with 20 bases between them. The germline CDR1 and CDR2 sequences are SGHVS and FNYEAQ. The CDR3 spells CASSLEYGGRGGNEQFF. CDR3 DNA: TGTGCCAGCAGCTTAGAGTATGGCGGGAGAGGGGGTAATGAGCAGTTCTTC.

This sequence joins TRBV18 and TRBJ2-7; D is unclear. This CDR3 contains 13 residues. CDR1 is KGHSH, CDR2 LQKENI, per germline. Trimming stripped 6 bases from V and 3 bases from J, with 12 bases between. The CDR3 protein is CASSETRGYEQYF. In DNA, the CDR3 is TGTGCCAGCTCCGAGACTCGCGGCTACGAGCAGTACTTC.

CDR3 sequence reads: CASSPEASGSYEQYF. CDR3 DNA: TGTGCCAGCTCACCAGAGGCCTCCGGGTCCTACGAGCAGTACTTC. The chain joins TRBV18 to TRBJ2-7; D gene ambiguous. The germline gives CDR1 KGHSH, CDR2 LQKENI. The CDR3 is 15 residues long. The V end was cut by 2 bases, the J end by 1 base, with 12 bases between.

The J gene is TRBJ1-1, the V gene TRBV11-2, with a tentative D call TRBD1 (6 bases). V was clipped by 2 bases and J by 7 bases, with 11 bases between them. This CDR3 has 13 residues. CDR1 SGHAT and CDR2 FQNNGV come from the germline V gene. CDR3 DNA sequence: TGTGCCAGCAGCTTAACGGTACAGGGTGAAGCTTTCTTT. Protein: CASSLTVQGEAFF.

The V gene is TRBV5-1, the J gene TRBJ2-7; TRBD2 matches 11 bases. Germline CDR1 SGHRS, CDR2 YFSETQ. The CDR3 consists of 15 residues. Germline trimming cut 4 bases from V and 3 bases from J; bases unmatched to any gene: 6. The chain's CDR3 is CASSTGTSGFYEQYF. In DNA, the CDR3 is TGCGCCAGCAGCACCGGGACTAGCGGATTCTACGAGCAGTACTTC.

V gene TRBV6-5 combines with J gene TRBJ2-7, with D possibly TRBD2 on 6 matching bases. The CDR3 has 15 residues. Germline V gene data show CDR1 as MNHEY and CDR2 as SVGAGI. V was cut by 6 bases and J by 2 bases, with 17 bases left in between. CDR3 in DNA: TGTGCCAGCAGCAAGACCACGGGAGTCGCCTACGAGCAGTACTTC. Its translation: CASSKTTGVAYEQYF.

J is TRBJ1-4 and V is TRBV2, with a weak D call TRBD1 (6 bases). The germline V and J ends were trimmed by 10 bases and 8 bases, with 20 bases remaining between them. The germline V gene has CDR1 SNHLY and CDR2 FYNNEI. The CDR3 has 14 amino acids. The CDR3 bases are TGTGCCACCCGGCCCGACAGGTCGCGGGAAAAACTGTTTTTT. Its translation is CATRPDRSREKLFF. Supplemented by reference TRBV2 and TRBJ1-4, the full variable domain reads EPEVTQTPSHQVTQMGQEVILRCVPISNHLYFYWYRQILGQKVEFLVSFYNNEISEKSEIFDDQFSVERPDGSNFTLKIRSTKLEDSAMYFCATRPDRSREKLFFGSGTQLSVL.

The chain joins TRBV6-6 to TRBJ2-7; D perhaps matches TRBD2 (7 bases). Germline V gives CDR1 MNHNY, CDR2 SVGAGI (reference sequence). Trimming cost V 0 bases and J 7 bases, with 16 bases left between them. CDR3 length equals 15 residues. The CDR3 loop reads CASSYSGGRKNEQYF. The CDR3, as DNA: TGTGCCAGCAGTTACTCGGGGGGGCGAAAGAATGAGCAGTACTTC.

The gene calls are TRBV29-1 and TRBJ2-7, with a weak D call TRBD1 (5 bases). Germline V gene sequence: CDR1 SQVTM, CDR2 ANQGSEA. CDR3 size: 13 residues. V was pared by 4 bases and J by 4 bases, with 14 bases between. The CDR3: CSVAGRADYEQYF. The CDR3 bases are TGCAGCGTTGCGGGCAGGGCGGATTACGAGCAGTACTTC.

The V gene is TRBV24-1, the J gene TRBJ2-5, with 9 bases matching TRBD1. V lost 4 bases and J lost 5; bases outside the gene matches: 7. The CDR3 totals 15 residues. Germline V CDR1 and CDR2: KGHDR, SFDVKD. The CDR3 here is CATSENRGLEETQYF. In DNA form, the CDR3 reads TGTGCCACCAGTGAAAACAGGGGGCTAGAGGAGACCCAGTACTTC.

This clone was seen only once. J is TRBJ2-3 and V is TRBV7-2; TRBD2 matches 7 bases. The ends lost 3 bases at V and 6 bases at J; junction bases unmatched: 12. Germline V lookup: CDR1 SGHTA, CDR2 FQGNSA. This CDR3 has 16 amino acids. The CDR3 DNA reads as TGTGCCAGCAGCTTCAGGAGAAGCGGGATTAGCGATACGCAGTATTTT. Its protein product is CASSFRRSGISDTQYF.

This clone was counted between two and nine times. The rearrangement uses TRBV7-6 and TRBJ2-2, with D possibly being TRBD1 (6 bases). The CDR3 contains 17 residues. V was cut by 0 bases and J by 5 bases, with 16 bases left in between. Germline assignment: CDR1 SGHVS and CDR2 FNYEAQ. The CDR3 DNA is TGTGCCAGCAGCTTAGCCCCGGGCACGACAGGTACCGGGGAGCTGTTTTTT. Residues: CASSLAPGTTGTGELFF.

The V and J genes are TRBV27 and TRBJ1-3, with D unclear. Germline V gene sequence: CDR1 MNHEY, CDR2 SMNVEV (reference sequence). Between the trimmed V and J ends, which lost 6 bases and 8 bases, there was a span of 14 bases. The CDR3 spans 13 residues. CDR3 region: CASRGRREYTIYF. CDR3 nucleotides: TGTGCCAGCAGGGGGAGGAGAGAATACACCATATATTTT.

The chain couples TRBV7-8 to TRBJ2-7; 8 nucleotides agree with TRBD2. The V gene end was trimmed by 5 bases and the J gene end by 4 bases; junction bases not matched to a gene: 7. In germline, CDR1 is SGHVS, CDR2 FQNEAQ. This CDR3 spans 14 amino acids. Here the CDR3 reads CASSQSGSGYEQYF. CDR3 DNA: TGTGCCAGCAGCCAGAGCGGGAGTGGATACGAGCAGTACTTC.

This clone has a single count. The chain uses TRBV19 and TRBJ2-7; D not certain. Germline CDR1 is LNHDA and CDR2 is SQIVND (reference sequence). There are 12 residues in the CDR3. Trimming removed 3 bases from V and 3 bases from J, with 6 bases in between. In nucleotides, the CDR3 is TGTGCCAGTAGTATTCCCGGCTACGAGCAGTACTTC. Its protein is CASSIPGYEQYF. Together with reference TRBV19 and TRBJ2-7, the CDR3 gives the full variable domain: DGGITQSPKYLFRKEGQNVTLSCEQNLNHDAMYWYRQDPGQGLRLIYYSQIVNDFQKGDIAEGYSVSREKKESFPLTVTSAQKNPTAFYLCASSIPGYEQYFGPGTRLTVT.

V and J are TRBV11-2 and TRBJ2-7; D is unresolved. This CDR3 is built from 13 residues. V dropped 5 bases and J dropped 2 bases, with 10 bases sitting between them. The germline CDR1 and CDR2 sequences are SGHAT and FQNNGV. The CDR3 loop is CASSHGRPYEQYF. DNA for the CDR3: TGTGCCAGCAGCCACGGCAGGCCCTACGAGCAGTACTTC.

V and J are TRBV4-1 and TRBJ2-7, with 11 bases matching TRBD2. CDR3 length: 14 amino acids. With 6 bases clipped from V and 3 bases from J, the junction kept 4 bases outside the gene matches. Looked up from germline, CDR1 is MGHRA and CDR2 is YSYEKL. The CDR3 here is CASSTSGRLYEQYF. For the CDR3, the DNA is TGCGCCAGCAGTACTAGCGGGAGACTCTACGAGCAGTACTTC.

V is TRBV6-2 or TRBV6-3 and J is TRBJ2-2, with TRBD2 matching 10 bases. The germline V gene encodes CDR1 MNHEY and CDR2 SVGEGT. CDR3 size: 15 residues. J was trimmed by 9 bases and V by 2 bases; bases with no gene match: 6. CDR3 residues: CASSYQREGRRELFF. CDR3 DNA: TGTGCCAGCAGTTACCAGCGGGAGGGCCGCCGGGAGCTGTTTTTT.

This clone was detected only a few times. This chain uses TRBV5-1 with TRBJ2-1; 12 nucleotides align to TRBD2. V dropped 3 bases and J dropped 10; count of bases not matched to a gene: 11. CDR1 and CDR2 (germline): SGHRS, YFSETQ. The CDR3 contains 16 residues. The CDR3 is CASSWDSSGRVQEQFF. Here the CDR3 DNA reads TGCGCCAGCAGCTGGGACTCTAGCGGGAGGGTACAGGAGCAGTTCTTC.

This clone was observed a handful of times. The chain has TRBV4-2 and TRBJ1-6, with D tentatively TRBD1 (5 bases). The V gene lost 0 bases and the J gene lost 7 bases, with 13 bases spanning the gap. Germline-derived CDR1 and CDR2 are LGHNA and YNFKEQ. The CDR3 sequence is 16 residues long. The CDR3 region is CASSQEIGRGNSPLHF. CDR3 nucleotide sequence: TGTGCCAGCAGCCAAGAGATAGGGCGGGGGAATTCACCCCTCCACTTT.

V gene TRBV19 combines with J gene TRBJ1-4, with D possibly TRBD1 on 6 matching bases. Trimming removed 6 bases from V and 6 bases from J, with 14 bases in between. This CDR3 comprises 14 residues. Germline lookup yields CDR1 LNHDA and CDR2 SQIVND (reference sequence). The CDR3 nucleotides are TGTGCCAGTAGGGACAGTGCGGAGGATGAAAAACTGTTTTTT. This codes for CASRDSAEDEKLFF.

Only a few counts were recorded for this clone. The chain links TRBV3-1 (or the pseudogene TRBV3-2) to TRBJ1-5; unclear D gene. The CDR3 consists of 13 residues. V lost 4 bases and J 2 bases, leaving 6 bases between the germline ends. Germline V gives CDR1 LGHDT, CDR2 YNNKEL (reference sequence). In DNA, the CDR3 is TGTGCCAGCAGCCGAGCGGGCAATCAGCCCCAGCATTTT. Protein sequence: CASSRAGNQPQHF.

The rearrangement uses TRBV5-1 and TRBJ2-5; TRBD2 aligns across 8 bases. Trimming removed 2 bases from V and 2 bases from J; junction bases left unmatched: 8. The germline gives CDR1 SGHRS, CDR2 YFSETQ. The length of the CDR3 is 16 residues. The CDR3 bases are TGCGCCAGCAGCTTAGGCAGCGGGAGCGCTCAAGAGACCCAGTACTTC. This gives the protein CASSLGSGSAQETQYF.

The rearrangement links TRBV6-6 to TRBJ2-7; D unclear. Germline V CDR1 and CDR2: MNHNY, SVGAGI (reference sequence). The CDR3 spans 15 residues. V shed 0 bases and J shed 1 base, with 10 bases lying between them. As DNA, the CDR3 is TGTGCCAGCAGTTACTCGAGTGGCGGTTCCTACGAGCAGTACTTC. Its protein product is CASSYSSGGSYEQYF.

This chain joins TRBV28 and TRBJ1-2; a weak D match, TRBD1 (5 bases). V was clipped by 6 bases and J by 8 bases, with 19 bases between them. This CDR3 comprises 14 residues. Germline V gene sequence: CDR1 MDHEN, CDR2 SYDVKM. The CDR3 sequence is CASSDPSWGDGYTF. The CDR3 DNA follows: TGTGCCAGCAGCGACCCCTCGTGGGGGGACGGCTACACCTTC.

The J gene is TRBJ2-1, the V gene TRBV19, with a weak D call TRBD1 (6 bases). Germline V CDR1 and CDR2: LNHDA, SQIVND (reference sequence). This CDR3 has 17 amino acids. Deletions cut 0 bases from V and 7 bases from J, with 19 bases between. In DNA form, the CDR3 reads TGTGCCAGTAGTATAGAGGCAGGGGTCAAAAGAGGGAATGAGCAGTTCTTC. This translates into CASSIEAGVKRGNEQFF. The complete variable domain, with remaining parts taken from reference TRBV19 and TRBJ2-1, reads DGGITQSPKYLFRKEGQNVTLSCEQNLNHDAMYWYRQDPGQGLRLIYYSQIVNDFQKGDIAEGYSVSREKKESFPLTVTSAQKNPTAFYLCASSIEAGVKRGNEQFFGPGTRLTVL.

This rearrangement joins TRBV10-2 to TRBJ2-1; D may be TRBD1 (6 bases). The CDR3 is 16 residues long. Trimming pared 8 bases from V and 2 bases from J, leaving 19 bases between. CDR1 WSHSY and CDR2 SAAADI come from the germline V gene. In DNA, the CDR3 is TGCGCCAGCCTGGGGGCAAGCCAAATCCCCTACAATGAGCAGTTCTTC. Protein sequence: CASLGASQIPYNEQFF.

V gene TRBV28 combines with J gene TRBJ2-6; weak D call: TRBD2 (7 bases). The CDR3 is 15 residues long. Germline CDR1 reads MDHEN; CDR2 reads SYDVKM. Trimming left V 5 bases short and J 4 bases short, with 12 bases between. Written as DNA, the CDR3 is TGTGCCAGCAGTACACAGGGAGGGGGGGCCAACGTCCTGACTTTC. Residues: CASSTQGGGANVLTF.

The CDR3 reads CASSQDEAALYNEQFF. The CDR3 nucleotides are TGTGCCAGCAGCCAAGATGAAGCGGCGCTTTACAATGAGCAGTTCTTC. This chain uses TRBV4-2 with TRBJ2-1; maybe TRBD2 (5 bases). Trimming pared 0 bases from V and 4 bases from J, leaving 13 bases between. The CDR3 spans 16 residues. CDR1 is LGHNA and CDR2 is YNFKEQ in the germline V gene.

The rearrangement links TRBV7-2 to TRBJ2-5; D ambiguous. The V end was cut by 4 bases, the J end by 2 bases, with 17 bases between. Germline V gene sequence: CDR1 SGHTA, CDR2 FQGNSA. This CDR3 has 16 amino acids. The CDR3 loop is CASSSIIGGIQETQYF. Here the CDR3 DNA reads TGTGCCAGCAGCTCCATCATCGGCGGTATTCAAGAGACCCAGTACTTC. Looking up the rest from reference TRBV7-2 and TRBJ2-5 gives the full variable domain: GAGVSQSPSNKVTEKGKDVELRCDPISGHTALYWYRQSLGQGLEFLIYFQGNSAPDKSGLPSDRFSAERTGGSVSTLTIQRTQQEDSAVYLCASSSIIGGIQETQYFGPGTRLLVL.